Listed here are 12 T cell receptor beta chains from one sample, sequenced in a study of blood T cell repertoires in COVID-19 (dated by TCRdb to the early 2020s). Receptor libraries were prepared by the immunoSEQ multiplex PCR assay. TCRdb mirrors the immuneACCESS table, restricted to in-frame sequences. Some clones are absent from its copies; in checked studies, under half trace to an unresolved V gene, and the reason for the others is unknown. Here the sample has approximately 210,000 clones; less than 85% occur a single time. Approximately 4% of the sample is in the top ten clones. The sample was peripheral blood. The receptors were sampled from an elderly woman with acute or convalescent COVID-19.

The chain is built from TRBV12-3 or TRBV12-4 and TRBJ1-2; weak D call: TRBD1 (6 bases). This CDR3 contains 13 residues. The V and J ends lost 4 bases and 7 bases respectively, with 13 bases between them. The CDR3 reads CASSWAGVGGYTF. CDR3 DNA sequence: TGTGCCAGCAGTTGGGCAGGGGTTGGTGGCTACACCTTC.

This rearrangement joins TRBV19 to TRBJ1-2, with D possibly matching TRBD1 (6 bases). CDR3 length: 13 amino acids. The V end lost 5 bases, the J end lost 5 bases, and 12 bases lay between the germline ends. Germline values: CDR1 LNHDA, CDR2 SQIVND (reference sequence). In nucleotides, the CDR3 is TGTGCCAGTAGTTATGGCAGGGGTTATGGCTACACCTTC. Protein: CASSYGRGYGYTF.

This chain joins TRBV11-3 and TRBJ2-1, with TRBD1 identical over 9 bases. Trimming took 3 bases from V and 7 from J; bases not matched to a gene: 7. Germline loops: CDR1 SGHNT, CDR2 YENEEA. This CDR3 is 15 amino acids long. The CDR3 sequence is CASSFNRGRGNEQFF. The CDR3 region has the DNA TGTGCCAGCAGCTTTAACAGGGGGCGCGGGAATGAGCAGTTCTTC. Variable domain in full (rest from reference TRBV11-3 and TRBJ2-1): EAGVVQSPRYKIIEKKQPVAFWCNPISGHNTLYWYLQNLGQGPELLIRYENEEAVDDSQLPKDRFSAERLKGVDSTLKIQPAELGDSAVYLCASSFNRGRGNEQFFGPGTRLTVL.

The chain has TRBV7-2 and TRBJ2-2; no reliable D call. There are 14 residues in the CDR3. CDR1 is SGHTA, CDR2 FQGNSA, per germline. V was shortened by 6 bases and J by 1 base, with 9 bases between the two germline ends. CDR3 coding DNA: TGTGCCAGCAGGGCGGCGGTGAACACCGGGGAGCTGTTTTTT. It codes for CASRAAVNTGELFF.

The genes are TRBV18 and TRBJ2-3, with D perhaps TRBD1 (6 bases). The germline CDR1 and CDR2 sequences are KGHSH and LQKENI. The CDR3 extends over 17 amino acids. Trimming removed 4 bases from V and 3 bases from J, with 20 bases in between. The CDR3 sequence: CASSRATTGQGTDTQYF. CDR3 bases: TGTGCCAGCTCACGAGCGACCACAGGCCAGGGGACAGATACGCAGTATTTT.

V usage is TRBV14 and J usage is TRBJ1-4, with D hard to call. Germline V lookup: CDR1 SGHDN, CDR2 FVKESK. The CDR3 spans 12 residues. The V end was cut by 1 base, the J end by 7 bases, with 4 bases between. The CDR3 coding sequence is TGTGCCAGCAGCCAAGTCGGTGAAAAACTGTTTTTT. This encodes CASSQVGEKLFF.

This sequence joins TRBV12-3 or TRBV12-4 and TRBJ2-5, with D tentatively TRBD2 (5 bases). The CDR3 contains 13 residues. V lost 5 bases to trimming and J lost 2 bases, with 9 bases between them. CDR3 DNA sequence: TGTGCCAGCAGTCGGACTTGGCAAGAGACCCAGTACTTC. Amino acid sequence: CASSRTWQETQYF.

V and J are TRBV6-2 or TRBV6-3 and TRBJ1-4, with TRBD1 matching over 8 bases. Germline trimming cut 6 bases from V and 10 bases from J; bases unmatched to any gene: 13. The CDR3 spans 15 residues. Per germline, CDR1 MNHEY and CDR2 SVGEGT. The CDR3 nucleotides read TGTGCCAGCAGCCCTCACTTAACGACAGGGGTAAAACTGTTTTTT. This codes for CASSPHLTTGVKLFF.

V gene TRBV21-1 combines with J gene TRBJ1-5; TRBD1, as called in the table, went unchecked against the DNA. TRBV21-1 is a documented pseudogene. CDR3 length equals 15 residues. The DNA of the CDR3 is TGTGCCAGCAGCAAAGAGCAGGGCAGCAATCAGCCCCAGCATTTT. This translates into CASSKEQGSNQPQHF.

J is TRBJ2-2 and V is TRBV6-1; TRBD1 matches at 7 bases. From germline, CDR1 is MNHNS and CDR2 SASEGT. Trimming took 2 bases from V and 1 from J; bases not matched to a gene: 4. The CDR3 loop spans 16 amino acids. CDR3 residues: CASSERQGGNTGELFF. The CDR3 DNA reads TGTGCCAGCAGTGAAAGACAGGGTGGGAACACCGGGGAGCTGTTTTTT.

This clone was picked up one time. The chain uses TRBV30 and TRBJ2-1; a weak D match, TRBD1 (5 bases). This CDR3 has 15 residues. The germline V gene has CDR1 GTSNPN and CDR2 SVGIG (reference sequence). The V and J ends lost 4 bases and 1 base respectively, with 14 bases between them. CDR3 amino acids: CAWTKGPASYNEQFF. The CDR3 nucleotides are TGTGCCTGGACCAAGGGGCCTGCATCCTACAATGAGCAGTTCTTC.

The J gene is TRBJ2-1, the V gene TRBV5-8, with D tentatively TRBD2 (5 bases). Trimming cost V 3 bases and J 0 bases, with 10 bases left between them. CDR1 and CDR2 from the germline V gene are SGHTS and YDEGEE. The CDR3 is made up of 15 amino acids. The DNA of the CDR3 is TGTGCCAGCAGCTCCGGACTGAGCTCCTACAATGAGCAGTTCTTC. As protein: CASSSGLSSYNEQFF.